This T cell receptor beta chain was recorded in a study of blood T cells in healthy people across ages. Study-wide points: Both higher diversity and more naive CD4+ cells marked long-lived donors when set against aged donors. Across samples, TCR beta diversity tracked strongly with naive T cell percentage.

The sample, around 10 milliliters of peripheral blood, was drawn from each donor. Using a J-beta primer mix together with a sample-barcoded 5' primer, a second PCR was run for about 6 to 11 cycles. A 12-random-nucleotide template-switch adaptor tagged each cDNA molecule. One entry per CDR3 protein, called by TCRdb with MiXCR from the 5' RACE reads. Of almost 800,000 distinct CDR3 sequences listed, 58% are singletons. The CDR3 runs to 15 residues. V lost 2 bases to trimming and J lost 0 bases, with 10 bases between them. This clonotype was found a few times. What it recognizes is unknown. Sequencing was performed on blood. The chain is built from TRBV12-3 or TRBV12-4 and TRBJ1-2, with D perhaps matching TRBD1 (5 bases). The TCR originated in a man aged 30-40 years in good health. This CDR3 reads CASSLSRDSNYGYTF. The DNA of the CDR3 is TGTGCCAGCAGTTTATCCCGGGACTCTAACTATGGCTACACCTTC.